This T cell receptor (beta chain) comes out of a study of blood T cells in healthy people across ages. Study at large: For every two T cells, template switching captured about one barcoded beta molecule. Broader study findings: Leaving the PBMCs unsorted stopped any conclusive comparison of naive versus antigen-experienced cells.

PCR was performed a second time for about 6 to 12 cycles using a sample-barcoded 5' primer and a J-beta primer mix. MiXCR, applied by TCRdb to the 5' RACE reads, yields one record per CDR3 protein. The data contain more than 700,000 distinct CDR3 sequences, about 48% of them seen just once; the ten biggest clones take up around 40%. A few counts support this clonotype. Antigen unknown. Germline CDR1 is MNHEY and CDR2 is SVGAGI. V lost 7 bases and J 4 bases, leaving 17 bases between the germline ends. This CDR3 is 14 amino acids long. The sequenced sample consisted of blood. This receptor was obtained from a man older than 75 in good health. This chain links TRBV6-5 with TRBJ2-7; tentative D call: TRBD1 (6 bases). CDR3 sequence: CASTRTVGGYEQYF. The CDR3 region has the DNA TGTGCCAGCACCCGGACGGTAGGGGGTTACGAGCAGTACTTC.